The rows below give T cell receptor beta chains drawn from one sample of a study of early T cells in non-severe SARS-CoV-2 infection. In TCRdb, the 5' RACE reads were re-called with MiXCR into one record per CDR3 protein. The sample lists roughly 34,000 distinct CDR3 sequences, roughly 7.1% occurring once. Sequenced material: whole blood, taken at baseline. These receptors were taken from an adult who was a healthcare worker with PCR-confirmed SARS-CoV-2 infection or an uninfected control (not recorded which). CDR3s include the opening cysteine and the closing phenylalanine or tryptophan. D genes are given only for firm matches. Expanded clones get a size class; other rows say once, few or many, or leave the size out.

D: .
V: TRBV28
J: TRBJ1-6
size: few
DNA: TGTGCCACTCGGGGGGGGGTCGCCTATAATTCACCCCTCCACTTT
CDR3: CATRGGVAYNSPLHF

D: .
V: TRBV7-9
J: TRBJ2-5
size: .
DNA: TGTGCCAGCAGCCCCAACACCCGTCAAGAGACCCAGTACTTC
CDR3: CASSPNTRQETQYF

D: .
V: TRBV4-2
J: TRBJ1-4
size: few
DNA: TGTGCCAGCAGCCAAGTTAGCCTATGGAATGAAAAACTGTTTTTT
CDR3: CASSQVSLWNEKLFF

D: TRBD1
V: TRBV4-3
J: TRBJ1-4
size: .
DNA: TGCGCCAGCAGCCAAGAAGGTGGCTCGGACAGGGGAGGCGAAAAACTGTTTTTT
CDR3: CASSQEGGSDRGGEKLFF

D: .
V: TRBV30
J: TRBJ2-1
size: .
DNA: TGTGCCTGGGAGCAGTACAATGAGCAGTTCTTC
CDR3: CAWEQYNEQFF

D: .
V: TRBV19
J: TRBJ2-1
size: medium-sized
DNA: TGTGCCAGTAGTATCCAGGGAGGTAGTTACAATGAGCAGTTCTTC
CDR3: CASSIQGGSYNEQFF

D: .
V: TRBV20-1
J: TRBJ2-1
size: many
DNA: TGCAGTGCTAGTTCGTATACACAAAGCTCCTACAATGAGCAGTTCTTC
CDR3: CSASSYTQSSYNEQFF

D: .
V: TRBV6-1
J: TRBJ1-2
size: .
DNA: TGTGCCAGCAATTTTAGGCTGGATGGCTACACCTTC
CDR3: CASNFRLDGYTF

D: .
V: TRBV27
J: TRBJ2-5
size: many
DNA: TGTGCCAGCAGTAACACTCAAGAGACCCAGTACTTC
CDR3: CASSNTQETQYF

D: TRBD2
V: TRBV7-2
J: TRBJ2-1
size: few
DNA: TGTGCCAGCAGCGTGACTAGCGGGACCCATGAGCAGTTCTTC
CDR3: CASSVTSGTHEQFF

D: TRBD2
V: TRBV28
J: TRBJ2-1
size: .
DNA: TGTGCCAGCAGTGGGTCTAGCGGGATCGGTGAGCAGTTCTTC
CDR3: CASSGSSGIGEQFF

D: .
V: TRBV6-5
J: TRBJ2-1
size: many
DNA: TGTGCCAGCAGTTCCGATAGACAGGGAGGAAACAATGAGCAGTTCTTC
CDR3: CASSSDRQGGNNEQFF

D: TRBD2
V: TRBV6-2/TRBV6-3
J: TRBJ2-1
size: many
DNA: TGTGCCAGCAGTTACGCGACTAGCGGGAGGTTTGGTGAGCAGTTCTTC
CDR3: CASSYATSGRFGEQFF

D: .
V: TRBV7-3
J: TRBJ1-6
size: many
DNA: TGTGCCAGCAGCCCAGGACCGGGGGGCTCAGCCCTCCACTTT
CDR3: CASSPGPGGSALHF

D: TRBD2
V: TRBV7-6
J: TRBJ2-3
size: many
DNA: TGTGCCAGCAGCTTAGTAATGCCAACTAGCGGGAGGGCGGCCACAGATACGCAGTATTTT
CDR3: CASSLVMPTSGRAATDTQYF

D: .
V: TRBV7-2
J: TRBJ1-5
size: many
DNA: TGTGCCAGCAGCTTACAGAGAGGACAGCCATCGCCCCAGCATTTT
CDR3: CASSLQRGQPSPQHF

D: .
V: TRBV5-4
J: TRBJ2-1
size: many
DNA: TGTGCCAGCAGCTTAAGGTCGGGACTGGGGTTGGATGAGCAGTTCTTC
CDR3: CASSLRSGLGLDEQFF

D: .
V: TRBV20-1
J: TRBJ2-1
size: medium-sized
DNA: TGCAGTGCTTGGACTAATACGCCCCGGGGCTCCTACAATGAGCAGTTCTTC
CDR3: CSAWTNTPRGSYNEQFF

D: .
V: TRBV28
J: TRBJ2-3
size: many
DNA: TGTGCCAGCTCTCAGGGAAAGCTGTCATCAGATACGCAGTATTTT
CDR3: CASSQGKLSSDTQYF

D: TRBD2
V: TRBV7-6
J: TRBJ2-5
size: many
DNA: TGTGCCAGCAGACGGAGCGGGAGTTCCCAAGAGACCCAGTACTTC
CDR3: CASRRSGSSQETQYF

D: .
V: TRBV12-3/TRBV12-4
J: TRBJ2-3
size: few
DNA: TGTGCCAGCAGCCCCGTACGGAATACGCAGTATTTT
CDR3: CASSPVRNTQYF

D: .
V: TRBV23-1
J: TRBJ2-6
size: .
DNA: TGCGCCAGCCCACTGGAACCGATCTCTGGGGCCAACGTCCTGACTTTC
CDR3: CASPLEPISGANVLTF

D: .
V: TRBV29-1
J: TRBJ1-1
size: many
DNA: TGCAGTATTGGGGTCGATCGTTGGGACACTGAAGCTTTCTTT
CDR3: CSIGVDRWDTEAFF

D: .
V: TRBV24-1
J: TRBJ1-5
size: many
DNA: TGTGCCACCAGTGATCCTAATCAGCCCCAGCATTTT
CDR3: CATSDPNQPQHF

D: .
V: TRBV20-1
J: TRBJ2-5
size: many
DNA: TGCAGTGCTGGGGGCAGGGCCTACCAAGAGACCCAGTACTTC
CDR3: CSAGGRAYQETQYF

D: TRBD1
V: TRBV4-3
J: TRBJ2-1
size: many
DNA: TGCGCCAGCAGCTTACGGACAGGGGATGAGCAGTTCTTC
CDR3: CASSLRTGDEQFF

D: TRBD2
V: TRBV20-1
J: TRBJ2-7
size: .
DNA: TGCAGCTCCCCTAGCGGGGGATTATACGAGCAGTACTTC
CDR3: CSSPSGGLYEQYF

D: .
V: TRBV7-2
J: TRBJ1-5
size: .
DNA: TGTGTCAGCGGAAGTAGTAGTGCTCAGCCCCAGCATTTT
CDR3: CVSGSSSAQPQHF

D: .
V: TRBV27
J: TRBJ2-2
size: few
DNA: TGTGCCAGCAGTCCACTAGCAAGAGCCGTCACCGGGGAGCTGTTTTTT
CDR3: CASSPLARAVTGELFF

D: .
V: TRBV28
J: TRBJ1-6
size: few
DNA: TGTGCCAGCAGTTTATATTCAGAAGGGACCCTCCACTTT
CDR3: CASSLYSEGTLHF

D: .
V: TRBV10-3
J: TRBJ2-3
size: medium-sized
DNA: TGTGCCATCAGTGACTCGACGAGACGCACAGATACGCAGTATTTT
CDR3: CAISDSTRRTDTQYF

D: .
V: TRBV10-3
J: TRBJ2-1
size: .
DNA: TGTGCCATCAGTCAGGTTGCGGGCTACAATGAGCAGTTCTTC
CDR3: CAISQVAGYNEQFF

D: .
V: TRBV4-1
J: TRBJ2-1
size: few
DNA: TGCGCCAGCAGCCAAGAACCCCACGGGGCCAGCTCCTACAATGAGCAGTTCTTC
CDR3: CASSQEPHGASSYNEQFF

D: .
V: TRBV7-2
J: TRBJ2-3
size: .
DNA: TGTGCCAGCAGCTTAGAGGCAGATACGCAGTATTTT
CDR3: CASSLEADTQYF

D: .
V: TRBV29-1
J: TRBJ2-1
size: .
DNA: TGCAGCGTTGAAGATGCCCTTCGTCCTGGTGAGCAGTTCTTC
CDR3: CSVEDALRPGEQFF

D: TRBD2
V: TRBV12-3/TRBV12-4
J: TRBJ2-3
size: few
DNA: TGTGCCAGCAGTCCGAGCGGGAGGGCTGAATCTGTAGATACGCAGTATTTT
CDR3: CASSPSGRAESVDTQYF

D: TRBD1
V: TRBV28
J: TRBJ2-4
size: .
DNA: TGTGCCAGCAGCTCACAGGGGGCCAAAAACATTCAGTACTTC
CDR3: CASSSQGAKNIQYF

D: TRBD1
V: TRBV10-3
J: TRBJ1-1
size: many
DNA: TGTGCCATCAGTGACCCTACAGGGGCGCGTGGTGAAGCTTTCTTT
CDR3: CAISDPTGARGEAFF

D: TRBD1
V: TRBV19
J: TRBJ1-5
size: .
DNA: TGTGCCAGCCAGACAGGGATTCAGCCCCAGCATTTT
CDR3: CASQTGIQPQHF

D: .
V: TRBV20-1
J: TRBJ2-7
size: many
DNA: TGCAGTGCCGCCGAGGGGGAGCAGTACTTC
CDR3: CSAAEGEQYF

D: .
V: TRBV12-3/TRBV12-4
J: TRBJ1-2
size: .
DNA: TGTGCCAGCACCGGGTCGGTAGCTAACTATGGCTACACCTTC
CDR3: CASTGSVANYGYTF

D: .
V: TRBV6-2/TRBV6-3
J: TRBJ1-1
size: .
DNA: TGTGCCAGCAGTTACGGGCCGAACACTGAAGCTTTCTTT
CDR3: CASSYGPNTEAFF

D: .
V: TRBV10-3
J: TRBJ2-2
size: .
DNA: TGTGCCATCAGTGAGATTAGCGGGAACACCGGGGAGCTGTTTTTT
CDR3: CAISEISGNTGELFF

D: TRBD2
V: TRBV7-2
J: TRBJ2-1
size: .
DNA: TGTGCCAGCAGCGCCACTAGCGGGAGGGCCAATGAGCAGTTCTTC
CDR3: CASSATSGRANEQFF

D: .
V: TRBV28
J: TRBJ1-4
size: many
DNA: TGTGCCAGCACCCCCCCTCGGGGAAAACTGTTTTTT
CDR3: CASTPPRGKLFF

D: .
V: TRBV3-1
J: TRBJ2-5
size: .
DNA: TGTGCCAGCAGCCAAGATCTGTCGGGACTGACGCTACACCAAGAGACCCAGTACTTC
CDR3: CASSQDLSGLTLHQETQYF

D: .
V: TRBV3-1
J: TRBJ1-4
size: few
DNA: TGTGCCAGCAGCCGGACAGCCAATAATGAAAAACTGTTTTTT
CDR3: CASSRTANNEKLFF

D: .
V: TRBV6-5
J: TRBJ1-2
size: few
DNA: TGTGCCAGCAGTTACTTCGCCGGTGGATGGATTATGGGCTACACCTTC
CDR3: CASSYFAGGWIMGYTF

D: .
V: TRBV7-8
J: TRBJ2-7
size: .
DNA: TGTGCCAGCAGTAAGATCAGGGACTACGAGCAGTACTTC
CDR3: CASSKIRDYEQYF

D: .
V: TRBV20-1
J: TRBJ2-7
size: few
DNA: TGCAGTGCTAGATGGCAGGACCAGGGGCAGTACTTC
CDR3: CSARWQDQGQYF